Detailed here is one T cell receptor beta chain. Which antigen it targets is not known. Nothing much larger sits one base from this clone, and base qualities are not available. CDR1 is given as SGHRS and CDR2 as YFSETQ, both from the germline V gene. V and J lose 2 bases and 0 bases, and a span of 14 bases separates them. From the cysteine through the phenylalanine, the CDR3 covers 16 amino acids. The DNA shown is the 48-base CDR3, in frame from base 1. The study evaluated CTLA-4 blockade (ipilimumab) given together with focal radiation therapy in patients who had chemo-refractory metastatic non-small-cell lung cancer. This sample is drawn from a study of radiotherapy plus CTLA-4 blockade in lung cancer (dated 2018 in TCRdb). For context, the study as a whole: Among the enrolled patients, about 19% had an objective response, and 31% reached disease control. Paper-wide results and their limitations: TCR clones derived from tumors expanded in peripheral blood after treatment with radiotherapy and ipilimumab. The strongest predictors of response, as reported, were early dynamic changes in blood T cell clones along with a rise in serum interferon-beta after radiation.

The library was obtained by the immunoSEQ multiplex PCR assay. TCRdb re-hosts the immuneACCESS table, in-frame sequences only. Its copies lack some clones; in the studies checked, an unresolved V gene accounts for under half of them, and the cause for the rest is not known. The sample has 120,000 or so clones on record, about nine tenths of them singletons. Over 6% of the sample belongs to the ten largest clones. This receptor was taken from a human donor with non-small cell lung cancer that progressed on radiotherapy plus ipilimumab. Material: peripheral blood, obtained from a patient treated with radiotherapy plus ipilimumab. The chain is made from TRBV5-1 and TRBJ1-1; TRBD1 is possibly the D segment (6 matching bases). The DNA sequence is as follows: TGCGCCAGCAGCTTCAACCTCGACAGGTTGAACACTGAAGCTTTCTTT. This gives the protein CASSFNLDRLNTEAFF.